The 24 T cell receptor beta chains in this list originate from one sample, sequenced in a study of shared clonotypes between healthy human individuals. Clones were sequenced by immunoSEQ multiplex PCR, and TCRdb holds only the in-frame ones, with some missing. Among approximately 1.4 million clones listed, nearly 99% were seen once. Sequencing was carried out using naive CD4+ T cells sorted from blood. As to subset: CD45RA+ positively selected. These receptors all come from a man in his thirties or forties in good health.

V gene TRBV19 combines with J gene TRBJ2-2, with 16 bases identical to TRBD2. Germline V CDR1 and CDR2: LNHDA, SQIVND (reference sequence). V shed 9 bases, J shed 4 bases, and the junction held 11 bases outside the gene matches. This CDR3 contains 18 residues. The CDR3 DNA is TGTGCCAGCTACCTGGGACTAGCGGGAGGGCCTGTCACCGGGGAGCTGTTTTTT. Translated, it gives CASYLGLAGGPVTGELFF.

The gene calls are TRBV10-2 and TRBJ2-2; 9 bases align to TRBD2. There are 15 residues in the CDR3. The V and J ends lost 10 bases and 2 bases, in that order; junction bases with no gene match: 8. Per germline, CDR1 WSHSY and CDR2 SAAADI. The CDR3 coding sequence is TGCGCCACCCTAAGCGGGAGGATCAACACCGGGGAGCTGTTTTTT. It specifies CATLSGRINTGELFF.

CDR3 sequence: CASSQGPNQPQHF. DNA of the CDR3: TGTGCCAGCAGTCAGGGCCCCAATCAGCCCCAGCATTTT. This chain uses TRBV7-2 with TRBJ1-5; the D gene is possibly TRBD1 (5 bases). This CDR3 contains 13 residues. From germline, CDR1 is SGHTA and CDR2 FQGNSA. V gave up 6 bases and J gave up 3 bases, with 9 bases separating them.

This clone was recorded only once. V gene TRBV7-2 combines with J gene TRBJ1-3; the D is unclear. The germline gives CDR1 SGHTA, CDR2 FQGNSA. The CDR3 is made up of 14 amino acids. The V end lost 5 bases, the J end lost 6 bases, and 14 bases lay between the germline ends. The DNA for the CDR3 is TGTGCCAGCAGCCCGGACCGACTTGAAAACACCATATATTTT. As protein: CASSPDRLENTIYF.

CDR3 residues: CASSRTARPHQPQHF. DNA for the CDR3: TGTGCCAGCAGTCGGACAGCCCGTCCCCATCAGCCCCAGCATTTT. The chain joins TRBV28 to TRBJ1-5; tentative D call: TRBD1 (6 bases). Per germline, CDR1 MDHEN and CDR2 SYDVKM. This CDR3 contains 15 residues. V lost 5 bases, J lost 5 bases, and 16 bases lay in between.

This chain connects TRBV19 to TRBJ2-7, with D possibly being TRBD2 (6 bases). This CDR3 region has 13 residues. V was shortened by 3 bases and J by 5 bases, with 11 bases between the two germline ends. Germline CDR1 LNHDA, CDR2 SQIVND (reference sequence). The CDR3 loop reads CASSITGVNEQYF. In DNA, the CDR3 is TGTGCCAGTAGTATCACGGGGGTCAACGAGCAGTACTTC.

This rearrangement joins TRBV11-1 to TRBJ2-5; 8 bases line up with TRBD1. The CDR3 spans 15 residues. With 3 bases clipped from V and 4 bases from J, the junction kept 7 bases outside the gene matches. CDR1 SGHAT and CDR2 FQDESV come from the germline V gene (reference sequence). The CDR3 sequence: CASSFVQGALETQYF. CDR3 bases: TGTGCCAGCAGCTTCGTCCAGGGGGCTCTAGAGACCCAGTACTTC. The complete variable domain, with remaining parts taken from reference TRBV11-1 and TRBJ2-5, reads EAEVAQSPRYKITEKSQAVAFWCDPISGHATLYWYRQILGQGPELLVQFQDESVVDDSQLPKDRFSAERLKGVDSTLKIQPAELGDSAMYLCASSFVQGALETQYFGPGTRLLVL.

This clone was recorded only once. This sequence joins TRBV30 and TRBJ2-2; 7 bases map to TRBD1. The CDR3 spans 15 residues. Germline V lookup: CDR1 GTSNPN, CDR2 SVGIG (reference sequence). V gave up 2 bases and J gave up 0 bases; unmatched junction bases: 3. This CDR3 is CAWSPGTANTGELFF. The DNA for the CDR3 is TGTGCCTGGAGTCCAGGGACAGCGAACACCGGGGAGCTGTTTTTT.

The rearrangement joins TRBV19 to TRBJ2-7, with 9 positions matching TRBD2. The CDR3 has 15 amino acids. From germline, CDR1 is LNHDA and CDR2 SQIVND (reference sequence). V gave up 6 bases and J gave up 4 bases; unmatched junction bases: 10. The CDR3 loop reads CASSQKAGGRYEQYF. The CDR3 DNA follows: TGTGCCAGTAGCCAAAAAGCGGGAGGTCGGTACGAGCAGTACTTC.

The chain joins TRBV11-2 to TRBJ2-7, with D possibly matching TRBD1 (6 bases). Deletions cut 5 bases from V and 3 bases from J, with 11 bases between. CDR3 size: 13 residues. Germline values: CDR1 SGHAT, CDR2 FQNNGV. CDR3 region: CASSLDSHYEQYF. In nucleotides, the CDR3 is TGTGCCAGCAGCCTGGACAGCCACTACGAGCAGTACTTC.

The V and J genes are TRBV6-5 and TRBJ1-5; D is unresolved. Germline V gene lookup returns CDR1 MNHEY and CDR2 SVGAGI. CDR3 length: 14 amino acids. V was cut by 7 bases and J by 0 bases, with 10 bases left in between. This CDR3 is CASKQHDSNQPQHF. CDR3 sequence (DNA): TGTGCCAGCAAACAACACGATAGCAATCAGCCCCAGCATTTT.

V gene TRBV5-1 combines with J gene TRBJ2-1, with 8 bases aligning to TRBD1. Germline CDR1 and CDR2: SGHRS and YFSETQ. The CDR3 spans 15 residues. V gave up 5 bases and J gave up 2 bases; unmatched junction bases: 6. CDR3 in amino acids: CASRNLQGAYNEQFF. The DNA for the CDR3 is TGCGCCAGCAGGAACCTACAGGGGGCCTACAATGAGCAGTTCTTC.

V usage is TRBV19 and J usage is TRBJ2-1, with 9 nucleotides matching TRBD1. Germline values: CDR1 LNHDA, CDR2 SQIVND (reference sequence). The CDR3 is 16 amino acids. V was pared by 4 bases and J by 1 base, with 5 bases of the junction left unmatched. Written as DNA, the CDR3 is TGTGCCAGTAGTACAACCGGGACAGGGTCCTACAATGAGCAGTTCTTC. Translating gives CASSTTGTGSYNEQFF.

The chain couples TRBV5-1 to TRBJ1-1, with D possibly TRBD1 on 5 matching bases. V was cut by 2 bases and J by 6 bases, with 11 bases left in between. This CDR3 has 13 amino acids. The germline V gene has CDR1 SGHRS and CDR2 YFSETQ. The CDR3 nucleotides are TGCGCCAGCAGCTTTACAGGAACGGCTGAAGCTTTCTTT. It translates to CASSFTGTAEAFF.

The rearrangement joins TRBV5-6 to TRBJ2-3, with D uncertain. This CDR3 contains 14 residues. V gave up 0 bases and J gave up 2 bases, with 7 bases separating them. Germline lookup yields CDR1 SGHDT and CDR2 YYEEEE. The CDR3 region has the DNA TGTGCCAGCAGCTTGGGACACTACACAGATACGCAGTATTTT. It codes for CASSLGHYTDTQYF.

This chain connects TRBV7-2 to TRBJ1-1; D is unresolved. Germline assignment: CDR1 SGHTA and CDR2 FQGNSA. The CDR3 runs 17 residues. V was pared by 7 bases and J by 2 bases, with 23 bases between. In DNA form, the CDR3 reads TGTGCCAGCATCATACTCAGGAGGGAAAGGAGAAACACTGAAGCTTTCTTT. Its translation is CASIILRRERRNTEAFF. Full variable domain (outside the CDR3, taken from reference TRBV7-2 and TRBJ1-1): GAGVSQSPSNKVTEKGKDVELRCDPISGHTALYWYRQSLGQGLEFLIYFQGNSAPDKSGLPSDRFSAERTGGSVSTLTIQRTQQEDSAVYLCASIILRRERRNTEAFFGQGTRLTVV.

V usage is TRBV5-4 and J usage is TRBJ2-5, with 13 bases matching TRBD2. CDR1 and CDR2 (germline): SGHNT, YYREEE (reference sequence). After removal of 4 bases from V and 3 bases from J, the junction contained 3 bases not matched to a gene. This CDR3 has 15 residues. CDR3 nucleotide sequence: TGTGCCAGCAGCACCGGGACTAGCGGGAAAGAGACCCAGTACTTC. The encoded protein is CASSTGTSGKETQYF.

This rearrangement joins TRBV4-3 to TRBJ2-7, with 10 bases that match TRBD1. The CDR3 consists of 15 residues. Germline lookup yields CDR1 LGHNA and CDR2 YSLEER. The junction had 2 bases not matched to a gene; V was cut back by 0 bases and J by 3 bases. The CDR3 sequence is CASSQEGTGDYEQYF. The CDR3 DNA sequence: TGCGCCAGCAGCCAAGAGGGGACAGGGGACTACGAGCAGTACTTC.

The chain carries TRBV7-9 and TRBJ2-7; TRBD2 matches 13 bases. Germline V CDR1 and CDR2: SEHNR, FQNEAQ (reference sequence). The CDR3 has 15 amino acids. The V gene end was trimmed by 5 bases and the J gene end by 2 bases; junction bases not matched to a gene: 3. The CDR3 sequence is CASSGLAGVTYEQYF. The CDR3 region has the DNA TGTGCCAGCAGCGGACTAGCGGGAGTCACCTACGAGCAGTACTTC. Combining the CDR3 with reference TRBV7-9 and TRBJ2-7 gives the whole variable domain DTGVSQNPRHKITKRGQNVTFRCDPISEHNRLYWYRQTLGQGPEFLTYFQNEAQLEKSRLLSDRFSAERPKGSFSTLEIQRTEQGDSAMYLCASSGLAGVTYEQYFGPGTRLTVT.

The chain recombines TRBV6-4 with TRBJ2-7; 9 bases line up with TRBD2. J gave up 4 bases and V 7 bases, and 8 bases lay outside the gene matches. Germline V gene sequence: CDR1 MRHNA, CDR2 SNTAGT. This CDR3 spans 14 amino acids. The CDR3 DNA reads TGTGCCAGCACCCGAGGTAGCGGGAGTTACGAGCAGTACTTC. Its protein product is CASTRGSGSYEQYF.

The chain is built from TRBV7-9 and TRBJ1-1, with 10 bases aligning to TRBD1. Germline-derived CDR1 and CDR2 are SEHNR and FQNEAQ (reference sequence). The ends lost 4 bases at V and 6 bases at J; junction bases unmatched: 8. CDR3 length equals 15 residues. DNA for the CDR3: TGTGCCAGCAGCTCGCGCCGACAGGGGGCCGCTGAAGCTTTCTTT. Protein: CASSSRRQGAAEAFF.

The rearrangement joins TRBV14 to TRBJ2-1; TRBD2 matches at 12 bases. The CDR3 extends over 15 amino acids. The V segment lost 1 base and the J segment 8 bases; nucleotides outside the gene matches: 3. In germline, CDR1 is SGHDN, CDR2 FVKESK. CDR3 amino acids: CASSQGLAGVDEQFF. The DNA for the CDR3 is TGTGCCAGCAGCCAAGGACTAGCGGGAGTCGATGAGCAGTTCTTC.

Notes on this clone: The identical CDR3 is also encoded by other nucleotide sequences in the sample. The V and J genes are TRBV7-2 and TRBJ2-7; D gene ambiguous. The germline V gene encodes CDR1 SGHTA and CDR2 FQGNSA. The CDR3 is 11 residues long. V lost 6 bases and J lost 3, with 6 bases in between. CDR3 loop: CASSPLYEQYF. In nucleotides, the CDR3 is TGTGCCAGCAGTCCCCTCTACGAGCAGTACTTC.

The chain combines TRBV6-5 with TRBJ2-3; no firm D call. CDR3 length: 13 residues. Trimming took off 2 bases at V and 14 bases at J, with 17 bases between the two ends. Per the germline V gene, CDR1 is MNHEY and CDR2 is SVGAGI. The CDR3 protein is CASSYLPLGLSYF. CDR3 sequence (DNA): TGTGCCAGCAGTTACCTCCCCCTAGGGTTGTCGTATTTT.